This paragraph reports one TCR beta chain. Antigen specificity is unknown. The data are from a study of graft-versus-host responses after intestinal transplantation. Study overall: Recipients obtained multivisceral, liver-intestinal, or isolated intestinal transplants. Recipients were all induced with anti-thymocyte globulin, then given tacrolimus and steroids for approximately three years.

Assay used: immunoSEQ multiplex PCR; TCRdb lists only in-frame clones, some missing. The sample contains about 93,000 clones, about 93% of which appear only once. Study-level findings and limits: GvH clonotypes were identified within recipient marrow, with a subset emerging first in ileum or blood.

The trim removed 2 bases at V and 0 bases at J, leaving 6 bases unmatched. The germline V gene encodes CDR1 LGHNA and CDR2 YSLEER. CDR3 length equals 17 residues. Specimen: unstimulated CD8+ T cells sorted from spleen or lymph node cells, collected before intestinal transplant. This sequence joins TRBV4-3 and TRBJ2-2; 7 bases fit TRBD1. This receptor was obtained from a human donor who received an intestinal transplant. The CDR3 DNA reads as TGCGCCAGCAGCCAAACGACAGGGTGGGCGAACACCGGGGAGCTGTTTTTT. It translates to CASSQTTGWANTGELFF.